These 13 T cell receptor beta chains share one sample of origin, sequenced in a study of blood T cells in healthy people across ages. PCR was performed a second time for about 7 to 12 cycles using a sample-barcoded 5' primer and a J-beta primer mix. Using its own MiXCR run on the 5' RACE reads, TCRdb lists one record per CDR3 protein. The data contain about 930,000 distinct CDR3 sequences, almost 30% of them seen just once; the ten biggest clones take up about 10%. The same data also contributed to another study, on T cells of mothers and their children.

Input material: blood. The source is a woman aged 40 to 50 in good health.

The CDR3: CASSLARRGQFF. For the CDR3, the DNA is TGTGCCAGCAGCTTAGCGCGGAGGGGGCAGTTCTTC. This chain links TRBV7-9 with TRBJ2-1, with D possibly being TRBD2 (6 bases). In germline, CDR1 is SEHNR, CDR2 FQNEAQ (reference sequence). The CDR3 loop spans 12 amino acids. V was shortened by 0 bases and J by 12 bases, with 9 bases between the two germline ends. Filled out from reference TRBV7-9 and TRBJ2-1, the complete variable domain reads DTGVSQNPRHKITKRGQNVTFRCDPISEHNRLYWYRQTLGQGPEFLTYFQNEAQLEKSRLLSDRFSAERPKGSFSTLEIQRTEQGDSAMYLCASSLARRGQFFGPGTRLTVL.

In this sample, this clonotype turned up many times. The V and J genes are TRBV29-1 and TRBJ2-1; D not certain. Trimming took 4 bases from V and 6 from J, leaving 10 bases between them. The CDR3 has 12 residues. The germline V gene encodes CDR1 SQVTM and CDR2 ANQGSEA. Written as DNA, the CDR3 is TGCAGCGTTGCTAGTAGAGTCAATGAGCAGTTCTTC. Encoded protein: CSVASRVNEQFF.

This clonotype was counted once. A much larger clone lies one base from this, so it may be a read error. The chain uses TRBV12-3 or TRBV12-4 and TRBJ1-2; D gene uncertain. CDR3 length equals 14 residues. CDR3 loop: CASSLILANCGYTF. The CDR3 nucleotides are TGTGCCAGCAGTTTGATATTAGCTAACTGTGGCTACACCTTC.

This clonotype was picked up a small number of times. The chain carries TRBV2 and TRBJ2-7, with a tentative D call TRBD2 (5 bases). Looked up from germline, CDR1 is SNHLY and CDR2 is FYNNEI. V was pared by 3 bases and J by 1 base, with 13 bases between. This CDR3 region has 15 residues. CDR3 sequence reads: CASSDKGRESYEQYF. DNA of the CDR3: TGTGCCAGCAGTGACAAAGGGAGAGAATCCTACGAGCAGTACTTC.

This clonotype was observed a few times. The J gene is TRBJ1-2, the V gene TRBV29-1; 8 bases are shared with TRBD1. CDR1 is SQVTM and CDR2 is ANQGSEA in the germline V gene. V dropped 6 bases and J dropped 3; count of bases not matched to a gene: 3. The CDR3 length is 12 residues. CDR3 DNA: TGCAGCGTCTTGGGACAGGACTATGGCTACACCTTC. Encoded protein: CSVLGQDYGYTF.

This clonotype was seen more than once but under ten times. This sequence joins TRBV5-1 and TRBJ2-5, with D maybe TRBD2 (6 bases). The DNA end is a closer match to TRBJ2-7, so the J assignment may be wrong. CDR1 is SGHRS and CDR2 is YFSETQ in the germline V gene. This CDR3 has 13 amino acids. For the CDR3, the DNA is TGCGCCAGCACGGTAGCGGAGACCTACGAGCAGTACTTC. This encodes CASTVAETYEQYF.

This clonotype has more than one count but fewer than ten. CDR3 nucleotides: TGTGCCAGCAGTAAATCCGACAGGGTCTACGAGCAGTACTTC. Amino acids: CASSKSDRVYEQYF. The rearrangement links TRBV12-3 or TRBV12-4 to TRBJ2-7; TRBD1 agrees at 7 bases. Unmatched junction bases numbered 7, after V lost 5 bases and J lost 3 bases. The CDR3 consists of 14 residues.

The rearrangement links TRBV6-4 to TRBJ2-7; 14 positions match TRBD2. Trimming took 6 bases from V and 3 from J; bases not matched to a gene: 7. Germline CDR1 and CDR2: MRHNA and SNTAGT. The CDR3 runs to 16 residues. The CDR3 loop is CASRTSGGASVYEQYF. CDR3 bases: TGTGCCAGCAGGACTAGCGGGGGGGCCTCAGTCTACGAGCAGTACTTC.

This chain links TRBV30 with TRBJ2-1; D might be TRBD2 (6 bases). V was clipped by 5 bases and J by 5 bases, with 13 bases between them. The germline V gene has CDR1 GTSNPN and CDR2 SVGIG (reference sequence). This CDR3 region has 13 residues. CDR3 DNA: TGTGCCTGGGGTCGGGACTTGAACAATGAGCAGTTCTTC. Amino acid sequence: CAWGRDLNNEQFF.

In the case of this clonotype: The junction departs from germline at one end; a sequencing error may be responsible. This chain connects TRBV6-1 to TRBJ2-3; 10 bases agree with TRBD2. The CDR3 contains 15 residues. In germline, CDR1 is MNHNS, CDR2 SASEGT. The CDR3 reads CASGEAGGSSDTQYF. CDR3 in DNA: TGTGCCAGCGGTGAAGCGGGGGGGTCATCAGATACGCAGTATTTT.

Concerning this clonotype: A much larger clone lies a single base off, so this may be a read error. The rearrangement links TRBV7-6 to TRBJ2-1, with D tentatively TRBD1 (6 bases). The CDR3 contains 17 residues. Germline CDR1 and CDR2: SGHVS and FNYEAQ. Deletions cut 3 bases from V and 10 bases from J, with 25 bases between. This CDR3 reads CASSLEGTGFLSYEQFF. The DNA of the CDR3 is TGTGCCAGCAGCTTGGAAGGTACAGGGTTCCTCTCCTACGAGCAGTTCTTC.

This clonotype has a handful of counts. The genes are TRBV27 and TRBJ2-5; 9 bases line up with TRBD1. The CDR3 sequence is 14 residues long. The V gene's germline CDR1 is MNHEY and CDR2 SMNVEV (reference sequence). Unmatched junction bases numbered 6, after V lost 5 bases and J lost 5 bases. Here the CDR3 DNA reads TGTGCCAGCAGTACGAACAGGGGGCGGGAGACCCAGTACTTC. This sequence encodes CASSTNRGRETQYF.

In regard to this clonotype: One junction end does not reproduce the germline sequence, and a read error may be involved. The chain couples TRBV30 to TRBJ2-1, with 8 bases aligning to TRBD2. This CDR3 is built from 16 residues. CDR1 GTSNPN and CDR2 SVGIG come from the germline V gene (reference sequence). CDR3 sequence reads: CTWSVRAAGAWNEQFF. The CDR3 region has the DNA TGTACCTGGAGTGTACGTGCAGCGGGGGCCTGGAATGAGCAGTTCTTC.